This T cell receptor beta chain derives from a study of graft-versus-host responses after intestinal transplantation. Background on the study: Recipients uniformly received anti-thymocyte globulin induction, followed by tacrolimus and steroids for 3 to 4 years. General study points: Allografts carried high graft-versus-host to host-versus-graft clonal ratios in patients having graft-donor T cell macrochimerism. GvH clones occurred in recipient marrow; some first appeared in ileum or blood.

This clone was seen a handful of times. Antigen unknown. Generated by immunoSEQ multiplex PCR, the TCRdb table keeps only in-frame clones and is missing some. Altogether tens of thousands of clones are present, 80% to 85% being singletons, with the ten largest covering 3.5% to 4.5%. Germline-derived CDR1 and CDR2 are MNHNS and SASEGT. This CDR3 region has 14 residues. Trimming took off 2 bases at V and 3 bases at J, with 11 bases between the two ends. The chain couples TRBV6-1 to TRBJ2-7; perhaps TRBD1 as D (6 bases). The source was PBMCs, collected 1,000 to 1,200 days after transplant. The TCR was taken from a human patient who received an intestinal transplant, so some T cells may come from the graft donor. DNA for the CDR3: TGTGCCAGCAGTGAACTCAGGGGAGACTACGAGCAGTACTTC. Its protein is CASSELRGDYEQYF.